Below are 7 T cell receptor beta chains sequenced from a single sample in a study of blood T cell repertoires in COVID-19. The protocol was immunoSEQ multiplex PCR, while the TCRdb copy is restricted to in-frame clones and leaves out a portion. This table has more than 70,000 clones, around 84% appearing once. Sequencing was performed on peripheral blood. All receptors derive from a woman older than 75 in a cohort sampled during active or convalescent COVID-19.

This clone was seen a single time. The V call is TRBV10-3, the J call TRBJ2-2; 8 bases fit TRBD2. The CDR3 has 17 amino acids. CDR1 is ENHRY and CDR2 is SYGVKD in the germline V gene. J lost 7 bases, V lost 5 bases, and 15 bases had no gene match. CDR3 DNA: TGTGCCATCAGTTCCATTGAGGGGGGCGGGAGGAGCGGGGAGCTGTTTTTT. It codes for CAISSIEGGGRSGELFF.

This chain joins TRBV11-3 and TRBJ2-5; 8 positions agree with TRBD1. The V gene's germline CDR1 is SGHNT and CDR2 YENEEA. The CDR3 spans 14 residues. With 4 bases clipped from V and 3 bases from J, the junction kept 4 bases outside the gene matches. The chain's CDR3 is CASSSRTGKETQYF. The CDR3 DNA follows: TGTGCCAGCAGCTCCCGGACAGGGAAAGAGACCCAGTACTTC.

The chain links TRBV28 to TRBJ1-2; D unresolved. Germline assignment: CDR1 MDHEN and CDR2 SYDVKM. The CDR3 spans 12 residues. Trimming cost V 3 bases and J 6 bases, with 8 bases left between them. Here the CDR3 DNA reads TGTGCCAGCAGTTTTCCTCCAGATGGCTACACCTTC. It yields the protein CASSFPPDGYTF.

This clone was seen a single time. V is TRBV10-3 and J is TRBJ2-2; 8 nucleotides align to TRBD2. V was clipped by 11 bases and J by 2 bases; unmatched bases: 7. The CDR3 runs 14 residues. Per the germline V gene, CDR1 is ENHRY and CDR2 is SYGVKD. CDR3 protein: CAVGTSGNTGELFF. The CDR3 DNA is TGTGCCGTGGGAACTAGCGGAAACACCGGGGAGCTGTTTTTT.

The chain joins TRBV7-2 to TRBJ1-1, with a tentative D call TRBD1 (6 bases). The V end was cut by 5 bases, the J end by 1 base, with 8 bases between. This CDR3 spans 13 amino acids. Per germline, CDR1 SGHTA and CDR2 FQGNSA. In DNA, the CDR3 is TGTGCCAGCAGCACGGACAGGAACACTGAAGCTTTCTTT. It yields the protein CASSTDRNTEAFF.

J is TRBJ2-2 and V is TRBV6-5; 10 bases line up with TRBD1. Germline V lookup: CDR1 MNHEY, CDR2 SVGAGI. V dropped 5 bases and J dropped 7; count of bases not matched to a gene: 7. This CDR3 comprises 15 residues. CDR3 loop: CASSLRDRGVGELFF. The CDR3 DNA follows: TGTGCCAGCAGTCTCCGGGACAGGGGTGTCGGGGAGCTGTTTTTT.

This chain connects TRBV20-1 to TRBJ2-1, with D uncertain. With 3 bases removed from V and 2 bases from J, the gap between germline ends came to 17 bases. Germline V lookup: CDR1 DFQATT, CDR2 SNEGSKA (reference sequence). The CDR3 runs 16 residues. CDR3 bases: TGCAGTGCTAGTAGTTCGGTGCGCCACCCCTACAATGAGCAGTTCTTC. Its translation is CSASSSVRHPYNEQFF.